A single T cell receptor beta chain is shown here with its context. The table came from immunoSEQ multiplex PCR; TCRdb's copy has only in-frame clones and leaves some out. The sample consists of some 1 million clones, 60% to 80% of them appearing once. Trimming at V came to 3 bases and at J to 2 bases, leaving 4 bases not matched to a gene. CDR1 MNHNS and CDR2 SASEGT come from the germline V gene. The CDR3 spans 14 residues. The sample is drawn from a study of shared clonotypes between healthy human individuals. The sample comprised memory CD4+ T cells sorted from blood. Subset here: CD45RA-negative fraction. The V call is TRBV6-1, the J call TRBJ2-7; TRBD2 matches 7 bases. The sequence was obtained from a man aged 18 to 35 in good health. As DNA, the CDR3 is TGTGCCAGCAGTGATCAGCGGGGCACCTACGAGCAGTACTTC. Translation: CASSDQRGTYEQYF.